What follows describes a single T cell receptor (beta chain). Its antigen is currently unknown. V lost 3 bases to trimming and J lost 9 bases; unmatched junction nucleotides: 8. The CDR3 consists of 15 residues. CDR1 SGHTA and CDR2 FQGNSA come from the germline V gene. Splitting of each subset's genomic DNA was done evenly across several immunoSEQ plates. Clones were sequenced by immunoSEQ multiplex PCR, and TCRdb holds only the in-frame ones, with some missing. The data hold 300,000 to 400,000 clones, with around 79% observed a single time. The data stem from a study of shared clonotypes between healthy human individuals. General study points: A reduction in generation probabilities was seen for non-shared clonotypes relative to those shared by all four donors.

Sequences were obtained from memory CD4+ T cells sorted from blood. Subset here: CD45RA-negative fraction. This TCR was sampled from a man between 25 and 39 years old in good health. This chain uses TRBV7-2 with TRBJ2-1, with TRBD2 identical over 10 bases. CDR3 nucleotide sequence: TGTGCCAGCAGCTTTTCTAGCGGGAGACTCGCTGAGCAGTTCTTC. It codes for CASSFSSGRLAEQFF. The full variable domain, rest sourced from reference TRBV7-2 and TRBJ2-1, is GAGVSQSPSNKVTEKGKDVELRCDPISGHTALYWYRQSLGQGLEFLIYFQGNSAPDKSGLPSDRFSAERTGGSVSTLTIQRTQQEDSAVYLCASSFSSGRLAEQFFGPGTRLTVL.